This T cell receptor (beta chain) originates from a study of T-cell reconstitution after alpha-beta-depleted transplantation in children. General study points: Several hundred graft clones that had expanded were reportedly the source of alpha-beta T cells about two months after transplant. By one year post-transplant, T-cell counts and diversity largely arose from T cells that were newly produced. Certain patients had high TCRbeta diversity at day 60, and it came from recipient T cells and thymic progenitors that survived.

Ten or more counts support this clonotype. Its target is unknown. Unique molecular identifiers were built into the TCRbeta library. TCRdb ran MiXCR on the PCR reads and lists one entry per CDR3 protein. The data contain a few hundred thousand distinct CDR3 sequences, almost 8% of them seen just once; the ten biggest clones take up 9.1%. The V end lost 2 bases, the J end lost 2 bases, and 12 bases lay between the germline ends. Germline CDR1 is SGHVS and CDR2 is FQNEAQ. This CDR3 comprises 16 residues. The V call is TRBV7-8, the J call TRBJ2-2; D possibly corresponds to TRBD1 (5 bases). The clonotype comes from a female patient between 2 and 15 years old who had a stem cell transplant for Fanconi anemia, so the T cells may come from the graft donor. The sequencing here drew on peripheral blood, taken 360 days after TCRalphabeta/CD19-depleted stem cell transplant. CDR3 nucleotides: TGTGCCAGCAGCTTAAGGGCAGGGCCTAACACCGGGGAGCTGTTTTTT. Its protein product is CASSLRAGPNTGELFF.